This TCR beta chain was sequenced in a study of cytomegalovirus exposure and HLA in healthy donors. Primers included in the PCR were 60 Vbeta and 13 Jbeta primers. Generated by immunoSEQ multiplex PCR, the TCRdb table keeps only in-frame clones and is missing some. The sample contains about 170,000 clones, roughly 60% of which appear only once. Germline CDR1 is SNHLY and CDR2 is FYNNEI. V was trimmed by 5 bases and J by 9 bases, leaving 11 bases between them. The CDR3 is 12 residues long. The sequence came from a man between 35 and 55 years old in good health and CMV-seronegative. V is TRBV2 and J is TRBJ1-5; D gene ambiguous. Sequenced input: PBMCs. The CDR3 is CASSFTSSPQHF. In nucleotides, the CDR3 is TGTGCCAGCAGTTTTACTTCTTCGCCCCAGCATTTT.